The rows below give T cell receptor beta chains drawn from one sample of a study of blood T cell repertoires in COVID-19. Libraries were prepared by immunoSEQ multiplex PCR; TCRdb keeps only in-frame clonotypes and omits some of them. The data contain 50,000 to 75,000 clones, roughly nine tenths of them singletons. Sequencing was performed on peripheral blood. Receptors originate from an elderly man in a cohort sampled during active COVID-19. Each CDR3 is given with its conserved first and last residue. A D gene is named only where the DNA matches it firmly. Clone size appears in some rows only: once, few, many, or a class for an expanded clone.

>TRBV11-2|NA|TRBJ2-5|TRBD1
CASSLAGGQETQYF
TGTGCCAGCAGCTTAGCAGGGGGCCAAGAGACCCAGTACTTC
>TRBV29-1|NA|TRBJ2-7|TRBD2
CSFGTSGAYEQYF
TGCAGCTTCGGGACTAGCGGGGCCTACGAGCAGTACTTC
>TRBV5-1|NA|TRBJ1-1|NA
CASSLAGGGHTEAFF
TGCGCCAGCAGCTTGGCGGGTGGCGGGCACACTGAAGCTTTCTTT
>TRBV10-1|NA|TRBJ2-2|TRBD1
CARTGGRNTGELFF
TGCGCCAGGACAGGGGGCAGGAACACCGGGGAGCTGTTTTTT
>TRBV18|NA|TRBJ1-5|NA
CASSGRGTNQPQHF
TGTGCCAGCTCCGGCAGGGGCACGAATCAGCCCCAGCATTTT
>TRBV18|NA|TRBJ1-1|NA
CASSPPGGGTTEAFF
TGTGCCAGCTCACCACCAGGCGGGGGCACCACTGAAGCTTTCTTT
>TRBV30|NA|TRBJ1-1|NA
CAWSAWQGTEAFF
TGTGCCTGGAGTGCTTGGCAGGGCACTGAAGCTTTCTTT
>TRBV3-1/TRBV3-2|NA|TRBJ2-3|NA
CASSGQMADTQYF
TGTGCCAGCAGCGGACAGATGGCAGATACGCAGTATTTT
>TRBV14|once|TRBJ2-1|TRBD2
CASSQVERGYNEQFF
TGTGCCAGCAGCCAAGTCGAGCGGGGCTACAATGAGCAGTTCTTC
>TRBV11-2|NA|TRBJ2-7|NA
CASSFATGRISGAYEQYF
TGTGCCAGCAGCTTCGCCACCGGACGCATCTCGGGGGCCTACGAGCAGTACTTC
>TRBV12-5|NA|TRBJ2-7|NA
CASGLDGIYEQYF
TGTGCTAGTGGTTTGGACGGTATCTACGAGCAGTACTTC
>TRBV4-2|NA|TRBJ2-1|TRBD1
CASSQESPGGAYNEQFF
TGTGCCAGCAGCCAAGAGTCGCCAGGGGGCGCCTACAATGAGCAGTTCTTC
>TRBV7-2|NA|TRBJ2-2|NA
CASALQGSTGELFF
TGTGCCAGCGCCCTACAGGGAAGCACCGGGGAGCTGTTTTTT
>TRBV6-5|few|TRBJ1-1|NA
CASSSYRAGEAFF
TGTGCCAGCAGTTCCTACAGGGCCGGTGAAGCTTTCTTT
>TRBV19|NA|TRBJ2-3|TRBD2
CASTGRTSGRIDTQYF
TGTGCCAGTACCGGTCGAACTAGCGGGAGAATCGATACGCAGTATTTT
>TRBV6-5|NA|TRBJ1-2|NA
CASSLSRQYGYTF
TGTGCCAGCAGTCTCTCGAGACAGTATGGCTACACCTTC
>TRBV7-3|NA|TRBJ2-3|TRBD2
CASSFGGDRTDTQYF
TGTGCCAGCAGCTTCGGGGGGGATCGCACAGATACGCAGTATTTT